This record covers a single TCR beta chain. This record comes from a study of blood T cell repertoires in COVID-19. Study background: PBMCs, B-cell-depleted T cells, or T cells were the source of the cDNA or gDNA that made up the material.

Original methodology: Cell counts per sample came from amplifying reference gene primers. Using immunoSEQ multiplex PCR, the repertoire was profiled, and TCRdb retains in-frame clones only, with some absent. V, J and clone size are those of that table, while D and trimming were read from the DNA. The sample includes about 240,000 clones, around 83% of them seen just once. Per the germline V gene, CDR1 is KGHSH and CDR2 is LQKENI. This CDR3 contains 16 residues. V lost 3 bases, J lost 0 bases, and 5 bases stayed unmatched. Source material: peripheral blood. This TCR was recovered from a man aged 25-45 years who had recovered from COVID-19. This chain uses TRBV18 with TRBJ1-3; 7 bases align to TRBD1. CDR3 sequence: CASSPGQIRSGNTIYF. The DNA for the CDR3 is TGTGCCAGCTCACCGGGACAGATTCGCTCTGGAAACACCATATATTTT. The variable domain in full, with the rest retrieved from reference TRBV18 and TRBJ1-3, is NAGVMQNPRHLVRRRGQEARLRCSPMKGHSHVYWYRQLPEEGLKFMVYLQKENIIDESGMPKERFSAEFPKEGPSILRIQQVVRGDSAAYFCASSPGQIRSGNTIYFGEGSWLTVV.